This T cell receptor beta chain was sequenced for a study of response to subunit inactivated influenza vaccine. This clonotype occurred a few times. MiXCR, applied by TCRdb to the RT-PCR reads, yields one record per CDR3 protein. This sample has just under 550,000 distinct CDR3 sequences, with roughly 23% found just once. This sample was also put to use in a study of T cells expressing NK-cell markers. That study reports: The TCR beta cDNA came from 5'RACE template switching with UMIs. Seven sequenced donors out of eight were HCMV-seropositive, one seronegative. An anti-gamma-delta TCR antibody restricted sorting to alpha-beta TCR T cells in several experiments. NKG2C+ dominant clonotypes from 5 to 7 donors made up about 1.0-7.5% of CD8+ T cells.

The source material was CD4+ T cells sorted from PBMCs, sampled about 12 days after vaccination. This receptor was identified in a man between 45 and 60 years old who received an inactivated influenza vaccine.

CDR3 amino acids: CASSQTPTQYF. CDR3 DNA: TGTGCCAGCAGCCAAACACCAACGCAGTATTTT. The J gene is TRBJ2-3, the V gene TRBV12-3 or TRBV12-4; D unresolved. V was cut by 6 bases and J by 9 bases, with 10 bases left in between. CDR3 length: 11 amino acids.